This TCR beta chain is from a study of cytomegalovirus exposure and HLA in healthy donors (dated by TCRdb to 2015 to 2018). Regarding the complete study: In an earlier analysis of under 750 of the donors, 250 to 350 Gb of sequence data and some 120 million unique TCR beta sequences from about 180 million T cells were reported. An early release that covered about 600 HLA-typed donors contained around 300 gigabases of sequencing data and tens of millions of unique TCR sequences. The genetic ancestry cluster associated with self-reported Caucasian donors included 65% to 90% of the 398 genotyped donors. The study aimed to test whether cataloging public T cell receptors could reveal signatures of past pathogen exposure. Using immunosequencing, the study profiled T cell repertoires from approximately 700 subjects and related those repertoires to cytomegalovirus serostatus. In addition to the first cohort of approximately 650 subjects, a separate validation cohort of 130 or so different subjects was used. High-throughput TCR immunosequencing, statistical association of individual TCRs with disease status, and machine learning were combined to predict cytomegalovirus infection status. A later analysis re-examined previously published TCR beta repertoires from more than 550 donors and added high-resolution HLA genotyping to investigate patterns of TCR occurrence. Rather than using new phenotypic data, the later analysis identified candidate immune exposures from TCR beta sequences and from how often those sequences occurred across donors. In an earlier analysis of 587 of the donors, high-throughput TCR beta sequencing was used to judge whether each TCR beta V gene segment behaved as functional or pseudogenic. Donor age, sex, ethnicity and CMV serostatus were collected together with the repertoire data. Genome-wide SNP genotypes for about three fifths of the roughly 670 donors were used in a later genetic analysis, which treated that subset as a discovery cohort. All discovery cohort repertoires had been generated on a single sequencing platform. Both class I and class II loci were covered by HLA typing, at four-digit resolution. Typing coverage varied by locus: roughly 629-640 donors for A, B, C, DRB1 and DQB1; around 560 for DQA1; around 570 for DPA1; fewer than 480 for DPB1. A handful of DR-DQ haplotypes were treated as single units for association and clustering because of strong linkage in the cohort. On average, 235,054 unique TCR beta nucleotide sequences were sequenced per donor among about 400 genotyped donors of the cohort, with roughly 18% of those sequences being non-productive. What the research found in general, with its limitations: In a later analysis, HLA-associated TCR beta chains showed more clonal expansion and lower generation probabilities than non-associated chains that were equally common. Because HLA typing was missing for some donors at each locus, association tests included only the typed subset. In the study, roughly 160 TCR beta chains were listed as associated with cytomegalovirus. Sequencing depth was assumed to be roughly uniform across donors in the presence/absence analyses, though that assumption may not hold. A further reported finding was that TCR beta sequences accurately predicted the HLA-A and HLA-B alleles for most subjects in the first cohort. For the cohort, immune exposure information was limited to CMV serostatus. Because the 87-base-pair reads could not distinguish some IMGT-functional V segments, including TRBV6-2 and TRBV6-3, those segments were excluded. This cohort had only TCR beta chains sequenced, and the lack of alpha or paired-chain data limited which features could be detected. Across donors, most TCR sequences were observed very rarely, whereas some public TCRs were present in many individuals. A group of highly shared sequence variants was considered likely to be a technical artifact of the sequencing pipeline. An association between a missense DCLRE1C variant and V-gene and J-gene trimming of TCR beta chains was found in a later genetic analysis and replicated in an independent cohort. Several of the top co-occurrence clusters appeared to be linked to parvovirus B19, influenza, CMV and Epstein-Barr virus, according to a later analysis. A later analysis found that TCR association rates varied across HLA loci, with DRB1 alleles showing the most associated TCRs and HLA-C alleles the fewest. In vitro tests confirmed that a few of the cytomegalovirus-associated TCR beta chains recognize cytomegalovirus antigens. Linkage disequilibrium might explain the correlated functional status among segregating V segments, but an unknown experimental factor could not be ruled out. In a later genetic analysis, fewer N-insertions in productive TCRs were reported among donors in an Asian-associated ancestry cluster than the roughly 710-donor mean. In an earlier analysis of more than 500 of the donors, most TCR beta V segments appeared in productive rearrangements about 87% or about 30% of the time, broadly matching IMGT annotations. In both the original and validation cohorts, the classifier was reported to diagnose cytomegalovirus status with high specificity and sensitivity. Specific HLA alleles were associated with 15,000 to 20,000 TCR beta sequences at a false discovery rate of 0.05 in a later analysis. According to a later analysis, most CMV-associated TCR beta chains appeared to be HLA-restricted, and the HLA associations seemed to be driven largely by CMV exposure. Strong co-occurrence of HLA alleles, especially DR and DQ, made assigning TCR associations to individual alleles difficult. Because counts were too low, some 17 rarely observed V segments, including chromosome 9 orphons, were left out of the earlier analysis of 587 of the donors. The authors suggested that the approach could potentially be generalized to other disease states and immunological phenotypes.

The cohort consisted of fewer than 700 healthy bone marrow donors. At the time of sampling, every cohort member was nominally healthy, though immune exposures that went unrecorded were likely present. The donor tested CMV seronegative, placing the donor among the 350 or so seronegative members of the cohort. Every donor gave a peripheral blood sample, and the peripheral blood mononuclear cells from that sample were used for TCR beta sequencing. The Qiagen DNeasy Blood Extraction Kit was used to extract genomic DNA from the blood cell samples. CDR3 length: 16 amino acids, cysteine to phenylalanine. Solely the CDR3 DNA is kept, with 48 bases framed from the first base. The germline V gene gives CDR1 as SGHTS and CDR2 as YDEGEE. As to this clone: Its target antigen remains unknown. The junction does not match germline at one end; this may be a read error.

Libraries were constructed by the immunoSEQ multiplex PCR assay. For the multiplex PCR, a mixture combining 60 forward primers for TCR Vbeta segments and 13 reverse primers for TCR Jbeta segments was used. Amplification of the CDR3 region of rearranged TCR beta genes was performed with a multiplex PCR assay on genomic DNA. The Illumina HiSeq System was used to sequence the amplified TCR beta libraries as 87-base-pair reads. From the authors' description of their analysis: A later analysis counted tens of millions of unique TCR beta chains across the 670 or so repertoires, and some 11 million of these chains were shared by at least two donors. A nearest-neighbor algorithm error-corrected the raw reads and collapsed the reads into unique sequences, merging closely related sequences to remove PCR and sequencing errors. V, D and J gene segments were assigned by aligning CDR3 sequences to IMGT reference sequences. Each retained sequence needed at least a six-nucleotide match to both a V gene segment and a J gene segment. Rearrangements were classified as productive when the CDR3 lacked stop codons and remained in frame with V and J, and all other rearrangements were classified as non-productive. CDR3 was defined by IMGT convention, running from the second conserved V-encoded cysteine to the conserved J-encoded phenylalanine. Sequences without an unambiguous match to a single V gene segment were excluded from the earlier analysis of almost 600 of the donors. An earlier analysis of almost 600 of the donors classified V segments as functional when productive rearrangements were above 56.7% and as segregating when the standard deviation between donors was above 5%. A statistical classification framework was built for diagnosing cytomegalovirus status from the catalog of TCR beta chain sequences. A later analysis assigned V and J genes by comparing TCR nucleotide sequences with IMGT/GENE-DB human TR gene sequences. A later analysis assigned CDR3 sequences and most-parsimonious VDJ recombination scenarios with the TCRdist pipeline. In a later analysis, each TCR beta chain was defined by its CDR3 amino acid sequence together with its V-gene family, and reads without a unique V-gene family were excluded. As a way to deal with suspected cross-contamination and a sequencing artifact, a later analysis dropped more than 500 nucleotide sequences that were highly shared and had low generation probability. In a later analysis, a clonal expansion index for each public chain was calculated from normalized within-repertoire ranks of inferred template counts. In a later analysis, generation probabilities were computed using a VDJ recombination model fitted to out-of-frame rearrangements, and the results were checked against IGoR. A later analysis scored TCR-TCR, TCR-HLA and TCR-CMV co-occurrence with hypergeometric tests, applying a repertoire-size bias correction to TCR pairs. A later analysis estimated false discovery rates by permuting HLA or CMV assignments 20 times. In a later analysis, co-occurring TCRs were grouped using DBSCAN, with TCRdist sequence similarity added in when clustering inside HLA-allele-positive subsets. Co-occurrence clustering excluded repertoires with fewer than 30,000 or more than 120,000 public chains, plus five with anomalous nucleotide sharing. TCRdb mirrors the immuneACCESS table, restricted to in-frame sequences. Some clones are absent from its copies; in checked studies, under half trace to an unresolved V gene, and the reason for the others is unknown. From that table come the V and J calls and clone size; the DNA was used to work out D and trimming. For this sample the table gives 95,000 to 110,000 clones, of which over 70% were detected only once. Around 2.3% of the sample is held by the ten biggest clonotypes.

Input material: PBMCs. This sequence originates from a young man in good health and CMV-seronegative. The chain is assembled from TRBV5-8 and TRBJ2-7; 6 matching bases give a weak D call of TRBD1. The CDR3 in this case is CASTLISDSLSYEQYF. The DNA reads TGTGCCAGCACCTTGATATCGGACAGCCTCTCCTACGAGCAGTACTTC.